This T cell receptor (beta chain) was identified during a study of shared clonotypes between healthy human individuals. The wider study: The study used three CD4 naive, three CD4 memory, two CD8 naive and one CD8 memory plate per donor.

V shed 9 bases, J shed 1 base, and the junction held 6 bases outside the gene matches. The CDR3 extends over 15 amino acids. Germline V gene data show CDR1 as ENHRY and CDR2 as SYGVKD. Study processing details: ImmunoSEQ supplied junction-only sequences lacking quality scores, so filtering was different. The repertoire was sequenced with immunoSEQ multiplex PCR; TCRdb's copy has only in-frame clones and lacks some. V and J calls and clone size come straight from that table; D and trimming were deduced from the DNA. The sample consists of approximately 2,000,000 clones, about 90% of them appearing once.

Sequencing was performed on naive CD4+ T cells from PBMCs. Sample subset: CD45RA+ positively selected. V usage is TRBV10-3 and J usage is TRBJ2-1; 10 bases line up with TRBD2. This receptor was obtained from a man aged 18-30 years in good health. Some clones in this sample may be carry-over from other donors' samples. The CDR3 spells CAILTSGPSYNEQFF. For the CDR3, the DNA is TGTGCCATTCTGACTAGCGGGCCTTCCTACAATGAGCAGTTCTTC.